This T cell receptor beta chain originates from a study of blood T cell repertoires in COVID-19. For the study at large: T cells, B-cell-depleted T cells, or PBMCs supplied cDNA or gDNA.

Per the authors' pipeline: How many nucleated cells were present was estimated from reference gene primer amplification. Here immunoSEQ multiplex PCR was the method, and the copy in TCRdb shows in-frame clones only, minus some. That table gives V, J and clone size, and the DNA gave D and trimming. In the table there are about 200,000 clones, around 90% of which are singletons. Germline CDR1 is SGHRS and CDR2 is YFSETQ. The V end lost 1 base, the J end lost 4 bases, and 11 bases lay between the germline ends. There are 15 residues in the CDR3. Donors were grouped by their self-reported clinical history. For recovered donors of Cohort 3, there were two negative PCRs, clearance, or symptom resolution.

The chain employs TRBV5-1 and TRBJ2-2, with D tentatively TRBD2 (6 bases). This TCR derives from a man aged 25-45 years who had recovered from COVID-19. Sequences were obtained from PBMCs or T cells enriched from blood (not recorded which). CDR3 region: CASSLTEGTTGELFF. CDR3 in DNA: TGCGCCAGCAGCTTGACGGAGGGTACCACCGGGGAGCTGTTTTTT.